This passage covers 30 T cell receptor beta chains from one sample sequenced in a study of vaccination and CD4 T cells after COVID-19. At the Johns Hopkins FTIC core, DNA taken from cultured CD4+ T cells was sequenced by way of the Oncomine TCR Beta short-read assay. TCRdb itself ran the PCR reads through MiXCR, one entry per CDR3 protein. The data show about 25,000 distinct CDR3 sequences, around half seen once. Treatment reported: roughly 10-day PBMC culture with coronavirus spike peptide pools or control peptides (ViraFEST assay). Their antigens remain unidentified. Sequencing was performed on CD4+ T cells from blood, cultured in vitro. These receptors all come from a human donor who had recovered from COVID-19.

The CDR3 DNA follows: TGTGCCAGCAGTCCGGGGGGTCAGGGGCGCTCCTCTGGAAACACCATATATTTT. Protein: CASSPGGQGRSSGNTIYF. This chain links TRBV28 with TRBJ1-3, with D perhaps TRBD1 (6 bases). The ends were cut back, 5 bases at V and 0 bases at J, with 20 bases in the middle. This CDR3 comprises 18 residues. In germline, CDR1 is MDHEN, CDR2 SYDVKM.

This chain connects TRBV6-1 to TRBJ2-4, with D maybe TRBD2 (5 bases). Trimming left V 4 bases short and J 4 bases short, with 17 bases between. Germline-derived CDR1 and CDR2 are MNHNS and SASEGT. The CDR3 loop spans 16 amino acids. The chain's CDR3 is CASSALTRDSKNIQYF. The DNA of the CDR3 is TGTGCCAGCAGTGCCCTGACGAGGGATAGTAAAAACATTCAGTACTTC.

The chain employs TRBV7-8 and TRBJ2-1; TRBD2 is a possible D gene (5 bases). This CDR3 has 12 residues. Germline V gene data show CDR1 as SGHVS and CDR2 as FQNEAQ. The V end was cut by 6 bases, the J end by 10 bases, with 13 bases between. CDR3 sequence reads: CASRSGNAEQFF. CDR3 bases: TGTGCCAGCAGATCCGGGAACGCCGAGCAGTTCTTC.

The chain couples TRBV28 to TRBJ1-2; D gene ambiguous. The CDR3 is made up of 12 amino acids. Trimming removed 5 bases at V and 5 bases at J, with 9 bases between. CDR1 and CDR2 (germline): MDHEN, SYDVKM. The CDR3 DNA reads TGTGCCAGCAGTGCGCACGGTTATGGCTACACCTTC. Encoded protein: CASSAHGYGYTF.

This clonotype was seen more than once but under ten times. The chain links TRBV12-3 or TRBV12-4 to TRBJ1-2, with unresolved D. Trimming cost V 6 bases and J 7 bases, with 6 bases left between them. CDR3 size: 10 residues. This chain's CDR3 is CASRGSGYTF. CDR3 nucleotides: TGTGCCAGCAGGGGGAGTGGCTACACCTTC.

This clonotype was counted a few times. The genes are TRBV7-2 and TRBJ1-6, with 8 positions matching TRBD1. The CDR3 length is 18 residues. CDR1 is SGHTA and CDR2 is FQGNSA in the germline V gene. Unmatched junction bases numbered 18, after V lost 4 bases and J lost 10 bases. The CDR3 region is CASSSRTGRSPYRSPLHF. The DNA of the CDR3 is TGTGCCAGCAGCTCGCGGACAGGGCGGTCCCCATATAGGTCACCCCTCCACTTT.

The chain recombines TRBV10-1 with TRBJ2-7, with 8 bases identical to TRBD2. The CDR3 length is 14 residues. CDR1 and CDR2 (germline): WNHNN, SYGVQD (reference sequence). After removal of 5 bases from V and 5 bases from J, the junction contained 8 bases not matched to a gene. CDR3 coding DNA: TGCGCCAGCAGTCTGAGCGGGAGTGCCGACGAGCAGTACTTC. This sequence encodes CASSLSGSADEQYF.

This clonotype was seen more than once but under ten times. The chain recombines TRBV10-3 with TRBJ2-6; D is uncertain. CDR1 is ENHRY, CDR2 SYGVKD, per germline. The CDR3 totals 13 residues. V shed 5 bases and J shed 0 bases, with 2 bases lying between them. The DNA of the CDR3 is TGTGCCATCAGTAACTCTGGGGCCAACGTCCTGACTTTC. Translated, it gives CAISNSGANVLTF.

The chain links TRBV7-9 to TRBJ1-6, with D possibly TRBD1 on 5 matching bases. The CDR3 runs to 16 residues. Germline assignment: CDR1 SEHNR and CDR2 FQNEAQ (reference sequence). The germline V and J ends were trimmed by 2 bases and 7 bases, with 15 bases remaining between them. The CDR3 DNA reads TGTGCCAGCAGCTTATCAACCGGACAAGACAATTCACCCCTCCACTTT. This gives the protein CASSLSTGQDNSPLHF.

The chain is built from TRBV20-1 and TRBJ2-4; maybe TRBD1 (6 bases). The germline gives CDR1 DFQATT, CDR2 SNEGSKA (reference sequence). The CDR3 has 16 residues. Deletions cut 6 bases from V and 0 bases from J, with 18 bases between. CDR3 amino acids: CSAAPGQMVAKNIQYF. In nucleotides, the CDR3 is TGCAGTGCCGCACCAGGACAGATGGTAGCCAAAAACATTCAGTACTTC.

The genes are TRBV7-9 and TRBJ2-7; D possibly matches TRBD1 or TRBD2 (5 bases each). Germline assignment: CDR1 SEHNR and CDR2 FQNEAQ (reference sequence). This CDR3 region has 16 residues. V lost 1 base and J lost 5, with 18 bases in between. CDR3 sequence (DNA): TGTGCCAGCAGCTTAGTTACGTGGGGGACCAACGACGAGCAGTACTTC. It encodes CASSLVTWGTNDEQYF.

V is TRBV6-1 and J is TRBJ1-2; 7 nucleotides agree with TRBD1. This CDR3 spans 15 amino acids. Germline CDR1 MNHNS, CDR2 SASEGT. V lost 4 bases, J lost 1 base, and 6 bases stayed unmatched. Here the CDR3 DNA reads TGTGCCAGCAGTGTAGGGGCAGGGGGTAACTATGGCTACACCTTC. This gives the protein CASSVGAGGNYGYTF.

This clonotype was detected a few times. V and J are TRBV19 and TRBJ2-2; D may be TRBD1 (6 bases). Germline V CDR1 and CDR2: LNHDA, SQIVND (reference sequence). V shed 7 bases and J shed 7 bases, with 19 bases lying between them. The CDR3 covers 15 residues. The CDR3 coding sequence is TGTGCCAGTACCCCGGGGACGACAGGATTCGGGGAGCTGTTTTTT. This encodes CASTPGTTGFGELFF.

This sequence joins TRBV7-2 and TRBJ2-4; no definite D call. This CDR3 contains 15 residues. Germline V gene lookup returns CDR1 SGHTA and CDR2 FQGNSA. The V end was cut by 5 bases, the J end by 0 bases, with 11 bases between. The CDR3 DNA reads TGTGCCAGCAGCAAGACTTACCCAGCCAAAAACATTCAGTACTTC. This encodes CASSKTYPAKNIQYF.

This clonotype has a handful of counts. The rearrangement uses TRBV7-9 and TRBJ1-2; D gene ambiguous. The CDR3 covers 10 residues. Germline lookup yields CDR1 SEHNR and CDR2 FQNEAQ (reference sequence). The V end was cut by 5 bases, the J end by 8 bases, with 6 bases between. CDR3 sequence (DNA): TGTGCCAGCAGCCCAGGCGGCTACACCTTC. This sequence encodes CASSPGGYTF.

There are a few counts of this clonotype. The rearrangement joins TRBV7-9 to TRBJ2-1; 8 bases align to TRBD2. CDR1 SEHNR and CDR2 FQNEAQ come from the germline V gene (reference sequence). The CDR3 runs 16 residues. V dropped 3 bases and J dropped 8; count of bases not matched to a gene: 12. The CDR3 protein is CASSFIPGLEMHEQFF. The CDR3 coding sequence is TGTGCCAGCAGCTTCATCCCGGGACTAGAGATGCATGAGCAGTTCTTC.

This clonotype was seen only a few times. The chain uses TRBV29-1 and TRBJ2-3, with 9 bases that match TRBD1. CDR1 and CDR2 from the germline V gene are SQVTM and ANQGSEA. J gave up 3 bases and V 1 base, and 5 bases lay outside the gene matches. CDR3 length: 15 amino acids. The CDR3 sequence is CSVEADRGTTDTQYF. The CDR3 region has the DNA TGCAGCGTTGAAGCGGACAGGGGTACAACAGATACGCAGTATTTT.

This chain uses TRBV29-1 with TRBJ2-7; 10 nucleotides match TRBD2. CDR3 length equals 17 residues. After removal of 0 bases from V and 5 bases from J, the junction contained 13 bases not matched to a gene. Looked up from germline, CDR1 is SQVTM and CDR2 is ANQGSEA. The CDR3 coding sequence is TGCAGCGTTGAAGATGCGAGCGGGAGGGCCATGTTCCACGAGCAGTACTTC. It specifies CSVEDASGRAMFHEQYF.

This clonotype was seen only a few times. The rearrangement uses TRBV15 and TRBJ1-6; D is unresolved. Germline loops: CDR1 LNHNV, CDR2 YYDKDF (reference sequence). Trimming removed 5 bases at V and 0 bases at J, with 5 bases between. This CDR3 has 14 residues. The CDR3 sequence: CATSGSSYNSPLHF. CDR3 sequence (DNA): TGTGCCACCAGCGGCAGCTCCTATAATTCACCCCTCCACTTT.

The chain is built from TRBV2 and TRBJ1-1; perhaps TRBD1 as D (6 bases). The CDR3 totals 13 residues. V dropped 6 bases and J dropped 7 bases, with 15 bases sitting between them. The germline V gene encodes CDR1 SNHLY and CDR2 FYNNEI. The CDR3 sequence: CASSYRVNDEAFF. The CDR3 DNA sequence: TGTGCCAGCAGCTACAGGGTTAATGATGAAGCTTTCTTT.

This chain joins TRBV20-1 and TRBJ1-5; 7 nucleotides agree with TRBD1. The CDR3 has 12 amino acids. The germline gives CDR1 DFQATT, CDR2 SNEGSKA (reference sequence). The V and J ends lost 4 bases and 7 bases, in that order; junction bases with no gene match: 4. Here the CDR3 DNA reads TGCAGTGCTACGACAGGGACCCAGCCCCAGCATTTT. It codes for CSATTGTQPQHF.

The V call is TRBV27, the J call TRBJ1-6; tentative D call: TRBD1 (6 bases). V gave up 6 bases and J gave up 7 bases, with 13 bases separating them. This CDR3 has 14 residues. The V gene's germline CDR1 is MNHEY and CDR2 SMNVEV (reference sequence). The CDR3 coding sequence is TGTGCCAGCAGATACAGGGAGGGGAATTCACCCCTCCACTTT. It codes for CASRYREGNSPLHF.

V is TRBV2 and J is TRBJ1-2; 7 bases fit TRBD1. The V gene's germline CDR1 is SNHLY and CDR2 FYNNEI. The length of the CDR3 is 19 residues. Trimming at V came to 0 bases and at J to 4 bases, leaving 17 bases not matched to a gene. The CDR3 here is CASSEALGRVQGEAYGYTF. The CDR3 DNA follows: TGTGCCAGCAGTGAAGCGCTCGGCCGTGTCCAGGGGGAGGCCTATGGCTACACCTTC.

This clonotype has a handful of counts. This chain joins TRBV11-2 and TRBJ1-6; D is perhaps TRBD1 (5 bases). Germline V gene data show CDR1 as SGHAT and CDR2 as FQNNGV. Trimming pared 1 base from V and 0 bases from J, leaving 10 bases between. The CDR3 runs 17 residues. The CDR3 sequence: CASSLVGGSSYNSPLHF. CDR3 DNA sequence: TGTGCCAGCAGCTTAGTCGGGGGGAGCTCCTATAATTCACCCCTCCACTTT. The full variable domain, completed using reference TRBV11-2 and TRBJ1-6, is EAGVAQSPRYKIIEKRQSVAFWCNPISGHATLYWYQQILGQGPKLLIQFQNNGVVDDSQLPKDRFSAERLKGVDSTLKIQPAKLEDSAVYLCASSLVGGSSYNSPLHFGNGTRLTVT.

The CDR3 reads CASSLNGRGNNSPLHF. The DNA for the CDR3 is TGTGCCAGCAGCTTAAATGGCAGGGGCAATAATTCACCCCTCCACTTT. The rearrangement links TRBV7-3 to TRBJ1-6, with a weak D call TRBD1 (6 bases). The CDR3 has 16 residues. In germline, CDR1 is SGHTA, CDR2 FQGTGA. Trimming removed 1 base at V and 5 bases at J, with 12 bases between.

The V and J genes are TRBV5-1 and TRBJ2-5; perhaps TRBD1 as D (6 bases). Deletions cut 4 bases from V and 0 bases from J, with 10 bases between. The CDR3 runs to 14 residues. Germline loops: CDR1 SGHRS, CDR2 YFSETQ. CDR3 residues: CASSTGTHQETQYF. CDR3 sequence (DNA): TGCGCCAGCAGCACCGGGACACACCAAGAGACCCAGTACTTC.

This clonotype was detected only a few times. An end of the junction differs from the germline gene, which may be a read error. The V gene is TRBV7-7, the J gene TRBJ2-2; D perhaps matches TRBD1 (6 bases). CDR3 length: 14 residues. Germline V gene lookup returns CDR1 SSHAT and CDR2 FNYEAQ (reference sequence). This CDR3 is CASSLDNRAGELFF. Written as DNA, the CDR3 is TGTGCTAGCAGCTTAGATAACAGGGCTGGGGAGCTGTTTTTT.

The chain couples TRBV14 to TRBJ2-3; D ambiguous. The ends were cut back, 4 bases at V and 2 bases at J, with 10 bases in the middle. The CDR3 sequence is 14 residues long. Germline V gives CDR1 SGHDN, CDR2 FVKESK. CDR3 loop: CASSPVTHTDTQYF. The CDR3 DNA is TGTGCCAGCAGCCCTGTCACCCACACAGATACGCAGTATTTT.

This chain joins TRBV4-2 and TRBJ2-1; 9 bases line up with TRBD2. The J segment lost 5 bases and the V segment lost 6 bases, leaving 11 bases of the junction unmatched. Germline CDR1 reads LGHNA; CDR2 reads YNFKEQ. CDR3 size: 16 residues. Here the CDR3 reads CASRSDAGGFDNEQFF. CDR3 DNA: TGTGCCAGCAGGTCCGACGCGGGGGGGTTCGACAATGAGCAGTTCTTC.

This chain connects TRBV10-3 to TRBJ2-7; 7 nucleotides agree with TRBD1. The ends lost 5 bases at V and 3 bases at J; junction bases unmatched: 7. Per the germline V gene, CDR1 is ENHRY and CDR2 is SYGVKD. The CDR3 contains 14 residues. The CDR3 nucleotides are TGTGCCATCAGTACCGGGACAGAGCACTACGAGCAGTACTTC. Encoded protein: CAISTGTEHYEQYF.